This TCR beta chain comes out of a study of spatial heterogeneity in lung cancer. Time point given: sample taken at primary tumor resection. Whole RNA came from tumor, nontumor lung or frozen PBMC and was sequenced without being sorted. TCRdb fed the 5' RACE reads into MiXCR, producing one record per CDR3 protein. This table has about 90,000 distinct CDR3 sequences, around 8.6% appearing once. This sample comprised PBMCs, obtained at surgery. The sequence derives from a male donor with early-stage non-small cell lung cancer.

CDR3 sequence reads: CASSRRAPGEQFF. DNA for the CDR3: TGTGCCAGCAGCCGCCGGGCCCCCGGGGAGCAGTTCTTC. The chain is built from TRBV7-9 and TRBJ2-1, with D unresolved. Germline V gene data show CDR1 as SEHNR and CDR2 as FQNEAQ (reference sequence). The CDR3 loop spans 13 amino acids. V was pared by 5 bases and J by 10 bases, with 15 bases between.